Here is one T cell receptor beta chain with its context. The data belong to a study of OX40 agonist ivuxolimab in advanced cancers. After removal of 2 bases from V and 12 bases from J, the junction contained 14 bases not matched to a gene. In germline, CDR1 is MDHEN, CDR2 SYDVKM. This CDR3 has 16 amino acids. Profiling relied on immunoSEQ multiplex PCR, and the TCRdb table lists in-frame clones only, not all of them. The sample yields about 120,000 clones, 85% to 90% seen once. The starting material was CD4+ or CD8+ T cells sorted from blood, obtained in a trial of the OX40 agonist ivuxolimab. The chain is built from TRBV28 and TRBJ2-4; 9 positions match TRBD1. This TCR came from an adult with an advanced solid tumor such as melanoma, head and neck, liver or kidney cancer. CDR3 protein: CASSLRGTGRTKDQYF. In DNA form, the CDR3 reads TGTGCCAGCAGTTTACGGGGGACAGGGAGGACGAAGGATCAGTACTTC.